The source of this T cell receptor beta chain is a study of cytomegalovirus exposure and HLA in healthy donors. Study information: Genotyping showed around 81% of fewer than 500 donors falling in the Caucasian-associated ancestry cluster.

About this clone: Its antigen remains unidentified.

Researchers ran the PCR with 60 Vbeta and 13 Jbeta primers. This table comes from immunoSEQ multiplex PCR, and its TCRdb copy is limited to in-frame clones, with some not included. The sample includes around 190,000 clones, about 82% seen only once; the top ten take about 2%. Overall study findings and caveats: A later analysis linked a missense variant in DCLRE1C to the trimming of TCR beta V and J genes. An analysis done earlier found most TCR beta V segments productive about 87% or about 30% of the time. CMV serostatus was the only recorded immune exposure for donors.

Germline V gene data show CDR1 as MNHNS and CDR2 as SASEGT. The CDR3 runs to 15 residues. Trimming took off 5 bases at V and 0 bases at J, with 11 bases between the two ends. The sequencing sample was made of PBMCs. This rearrangement joins TRBV6-1 to TRBJ1-5, with unresolved D. This sequence originates from a woman aged 45-60 years in good health and CMV-seronegative. The CDR3 bases are TGTGCCAGCAGTTCGACATTTACTAGCAATCAGCCCCAGCATTTT. It translates to CASSSTFTSNQPQHF.